The 20 T cell receptor beta chains presented below share a single source sample, sequenced in a study of cytomegalovirus exposure and HLA in healthy donors. Primers included in the PCR were 60 Vbeta and 13 Jbeta primers. Clones were read by immunoSEQ multiplex PCR, and TCRdb kept only the in-frame ones, dropping some. The sample shows about 160,000 clones, approximately 62% of them seen only once. Sequencing was performed on PBMCs. These receptors originate from a man in his fifties in good health and CMV-seronegative.

The V call is TRBV6-1, the J call TRBJ1-2; TRBD1 aligns across 11 bases. The V gene end was trimmed by 4 bases and the J gene end by 8 bases; junction bases not matched to a gene: 9. This CDR3 comprises 15 residues. Germline values: CDR1 MNHNS, CDR2 SASEGT. Here the CDR3 DNA reads TGTGCCAGCAGTGGGACAGGGGGCCCAGTCGGGGGCTACACCTTC. This translates into CASSGTGGPVGGYTF.

This clone was found a few times. The sample contains more than one DNA sequence encoding this CDR3. This chain joins TRBV19 and TRBJ1-2, with D hard to call. In germline, CDR1 is LNHDA, CDR2 SQIVND (reference sequence). V gave up 3 bases and J gave up 3 bases, with 11 bases separating them. The CDR3 spans 14 residues. This chain's CDR3 is CASSIPGGDYGYTF. The CDR3 nucleotides read TGTGCCAGTAGTATTCCGGGCGGGGACTATGGCTACACCTTC. Combining the CDR3 with reference TRBV19 and TRBJ1-2 gives the whole variable domain DGGITQSPKYLFRKEGQNVTLSCEQNLNHDAMYWYRQDPGQGLRLIYYSQIVNDFQKGDIAEGYSVSREKKESFPLTVTSAQKNPTAFYLCASSIPGGDYGYTFGSGTRLTVV.

The V call is TRBV29-1, the J call TRBJ1-4; D is undetermined. The V end lost 8 bases, the J end lost 5 bases, and 12 bases lay between the germline ends. This CDR3 has 12 amino acids. The germline V gene has CDR1 SQVTM and CDR2 ANQGSEA. The CDR3 DNA reads TGCAGCTCGTTGGGCCTAAATGAAAAACTGTTTTTT. Its translation is CSSLGLNEKLFF.

There are a few counts of this clone. V usage is TRBV27 and J usage is TRBJ2-2, with D perhaps TRBD2 (7 bases). CDR1 and CDR2 from the germline V gene are MNHEY and SMNVEV (reference sequence). Trimming left V 1 base short and J 1 base short, with 10 bases between. CDR3 length: 16 amino acids. The CDR3 loop reads CASSLLGGGNTGELFF. CDR3 nucleotides: TGTGCCAGCAGTTTATTAGGGGGGGGGAACACCGGGGAGCTGTTTTTT.

This chain connects TRBV5-1 to TRBJ2-2; 9 nucleotides align to TRBD1. The germline V gene encodes CDR1 SGHRS and CDR2 YFSETQ. CDR3 length: 19 amino acids. V shed 4 bases and J 4 bases; nucleotides not matched to a gene: 17. The chain's CDR3 is CASSRSLSPGTGSTGELFF. The CDR3, as DNA: TGCGCCAGCAGCCGCTCCTTAAGTCCCGGGACAGGGTCCACCGGGGAGCTGTTTTTT.

The chain is built from TRBV10-1 and TRBJ1-3, with D maybe TRBD1 (6 bases). Trimming took off 8 bases at V and 4 bases at J, with 15 bases between the two ends. The germline V gene has CDR1 WNHNN and CDR2 SYGVQD (reference sequence). CDR3 length: 14 amino acids. The CDR3 sequence is CASSKGGGGNTIYF. CDR3 DNA: TGCGCCAGCTCCAAGGGGGGGGGCGGAAACACCATATATTTT.

CDR3 sequence reads: CASSSRGGRNTQYF. The CDR3 nucleotides read TGTGCCAGCAGCTCCCGGGGGGGCCGAAATACGCAGTATTTT. The chain links TRBV7-2 to TRBJ2-3, with TRBD2 matching over 8 bases. Trimming took 4 bases from V and 7 from J; bases not matched to a gene: 7. This CDR3 has 14 residues. Germline V gene data show CDR1 as SGHTA and CDR2 as FQGNSA.

The V call is TRBV5-1, the J call TRBJ2-5, with D possibly matching TRBD1 (6 bases). Germline CDR1 is SGHRS and CDR2 is YFSETQ. The CDR3 runs 13 residues. V was clipped by 4 bases and J by 5 bases, with 12 bases between them. The DNA for the CDR3 is TGCGCCAGCAGCCGCGATCAGGGGGAGACCCAGTACTTC. This codes for CASSRDQGETQYF.

V usage is TRBV6-1 and J usage is TRBJ1-6; tentatively, D is TRBD1 (6 bases). The CDR3 contains 13 residues. Germline assignment: CDR1 MNHNS and CDR2 SASEGT. With 10 bases removed from V and 13 bases from J, the gap between germline ends came to 20 bases. The CDR3 region has the DNA TGTGCCACCCGAAACAGGGACTATAATCCCCTCCACTTT. It yields the protein CATRNRDYNPLHF.

This chain links TRBV25-1 with TRBJ1-2; D is undetermined. Per the germline V gene, CDR1 is MGHDK and CDR2 is SYGVNS. The CDR3 totals 17 residues. V was pared by 4 bases and J by 4 bases, with 22 bases between. CDR3 in amino acids: CASSGAGRSASSYGYTF. In DNA form, the CDR3 reads TGTGCCAGCAGTGGGGCCGGGAGGAGCGCATCGAGCTATGGCTACACCTTC.

This chain links TRBV7-9 with TRBJ1-1; D uncertain. Between the trimmed V and J ends, which lost 4 bases and 1 base, there was a span of 10 bases. The V gene's germline CDR1 is SEHNR and CDR2 FQNEAQ (reference sequence). The length of the CDR3 is 14 residues. In DNA, the CDR3 is TGTGCCAGCAGCTCCTTCGGGAGGAACACTGAAGCTTTCTTT. Amino acids: CASSSFGRNTEAFF.

This rearrangement joins TRBV19 to TRBJ1-2; D remains unclear. The CDR3 runs to 14 residues. The V gene's germline CDR1 is LNHDA and CDR2 SQIVND (reference sequence). V lost 7 bases and J lost 3, with 15 bases in between. The CDR3 DNA reads TGTGCCAGTACCCCGGGAGGTAGGGACTATGGCTACACCTTC. Amino acid sequence: CASTPGGRDYGYTF.

V and J are TRBV2 and TRBJ2-7; D unclear. The germline CDR1 and CDR2 sequences are SNHLY and FYNNEI. The V end was cut by 6 bases, the J end by 3 bases, with 12 bases between. CDR3 size: 13 residues. The CDR3 coding sequence is TGTGCCAGCAGGGTCGGAGCCGTCTACGAGCAGTACTTC. Its protein is CASRVGAVYEQYF. The variable domain in full, completed from reference TRBV2 and TRBJ2-7, reads EPEVTQTPSHQVTQMGQEVILRCVPISNHLYFYWYRQILGQKVEFLVSFYNNEISEKSEIFDDQFSVERPDGSNFTLKIRSTKLEDSAMYFCASRVGAVYEQYFGPGTRLTVT.

This chain connects TRBV5-1 to TRBJ1-5; no clear D. CDR1 and CDR2 from the germline V gene are SGHRS and YFSETQ. Between the trimmed V and J ends, which lost 1 base and 5 bases, there was a span of 7 bases. The CDR3 covers 13 residues. CDR3 sequence (DNA): TGCGCCAGCAGCTTGACGGGAGATCAGCCCCAGCATTTT. Its translation: CASSLTGDQPQHF.

The chain employs TRBV27 and TRBJ2-5, with D unclear. The CDR3 extends over 12 amino acids. Germline loops: CDR1 MNHEY, CDR2 SMNVEV (reference sequence). The V and J ends lost 3 bases and 4 bases respectively, with 6 bases between them. The CDR3 loop reads CASSFSGETQYF. The CDR3 DNA sequence: TGTGCCAGCAGTTTTTCCGGAGAGACCCAGTACTTC.

With regard to this clone: Other DNA sequences of this sample code for an identical CDR3. This chain connects TRBV18 to TRBJ1-1, with D perhaps TRBD1 (6 bases). Per the germline V gene, CDR1 is KGHSH and CDR2 is LQKENI. CDR3 size: 14 residues. With 3 bases removed from V and 0 bases from J, the gap between germline ends came to 8 bases. Here the CDR3 reads CASSPDRLNTEAFF. CDR3 in DNA: TGTGCCAGCTCACCCGACAGGCTGAACACTGAAGCTTTCTTT.

The chain joins TRBV6-5 to TRBJ1-4; 7 bases map to TRBD1. The germline V gene has CDR1 MNHEY and CDR2 SVGAGI. The CDR3 contains 14 residues. The junction had 8 bases not matched to a gene; V was cut back by 5 bases and J by 8 bases. CDR3 DNA sequence: TGTGCCAGCAGTCGGGACAGCCTCCGCGAAAAACTGTTTTTT. Its protein is CASSRDSLREKLFF.

The rearrangement joins TRBV19 to TRBJ2-7, with 9 bases that match TRBD2. V lost 5 bases, J lost 3 bases, and 11 bases stayed unmatched. The V gene's germline CDR1 is LNHDA and CDR2 SQIVND (reference sequence). The CDR3 is 16 residues long. The CDR3 reads CASSRARRGGDYEQYF. The CDR3 region has the DNA TGTGCCAGTAGTCGGGCGCGGCGGGGGGGCGACTACGAGCAGTACTTC.

The chain employs TRBV6-6 and TRBJ2-7; D may be TRBD2 (6 bases). From germline, CDR1 is MNHNY and CDR2 SVGAGI (reference sequence). V was shortened by 6 bases and J by 2 bases, with 14 bases between the two germline ends. This CDR3 has 14 amino acids. CDR3 sequence: CASRSSGETYEQYF. The DNA for the CDR3 is TGTGCCAGCAGATCCTCGGGAGAAACCTACGAGCAGTACTTC.

A remark on this clone: The junction does not match germline at one end; this may be a read error. This chain connects TRBV28 to TRBJ1-3, with TRBD1 matching over 7 bases. CDR3 length: 11 residues. Germline-derived CDR1 and CDR2 are MDHEN and SYDVKM. CDR3 loop: CASSDSGTADF. The CDR3 bases are TGTGCCAGCAGTGACTCCGGGACAGCTGATTTT.